This TCR beta chain was captured by sequencing in a study of T-cell memory formation after mild COVID-19. TCRdb redid the calling of the 5' RACE reads with MiXCR, one entry per CDR3 protein. The data hold roughly 350,000 distinct CDR3 sequences, with about 21% observed a single time. CDR1 is GTSNPN, CDR2 SVGIG, per germline (reference sequence). The CDR3 consists of 13 residues. J lost 5 bases, V lost 5 bases, and 6 bases had no gene match. The TCR originated in an adult woman who had mild COVID-19 (a few samples of this study predate the infection). Cell type and time point are not known. Sequenced: PBMCs or a T cell subset sorted from them (not recorded which). The J gene is TRBJ2-1, the V gene TRBV30; TRBD1 matches 7 bases. This CDR3 reads CAWDKGAHNEQFF. DNA for the CDR3: TGTGCCTGGGACAAGGGGGCCCACAATGAGCAGTTCTTC. Full variable domain (remainder filled in from reference TRBV30 and TRBJ2-1): SQTIHQWPATLVQPVGSPLSLECTVEGTSNPNLYWYRQAAGRGLQLLFYSVGIGQISSEVPQNLSASRPQDRQFILSSKKLLLSDSGFYLCAWDKGAHNEQFFGPGTRLTVL.